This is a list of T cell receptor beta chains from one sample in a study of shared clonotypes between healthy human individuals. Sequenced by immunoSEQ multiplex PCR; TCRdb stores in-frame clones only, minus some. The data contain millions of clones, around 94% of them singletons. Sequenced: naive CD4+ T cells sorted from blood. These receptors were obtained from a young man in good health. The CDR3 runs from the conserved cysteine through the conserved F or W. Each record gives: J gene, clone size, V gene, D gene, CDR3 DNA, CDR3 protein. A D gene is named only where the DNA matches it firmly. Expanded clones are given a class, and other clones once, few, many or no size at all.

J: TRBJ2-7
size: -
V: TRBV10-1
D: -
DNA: TGCGCCAGCAGTGAGCGCGACTACGAGCAGTACTTC
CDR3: CASSERDYEQYF

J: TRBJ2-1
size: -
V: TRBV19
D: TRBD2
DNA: TGTGCCAGTAGTGGCGGGAGCTCCTACAATGAGCAGTTCTTC
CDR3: CASSGGSSYNEQFF

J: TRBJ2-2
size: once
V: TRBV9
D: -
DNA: TGTGCCAGCAGCCCAGGGGCAGCAGCGAACACCGGGGAGCTGTTTTTT
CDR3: CASSPGAAANTGELFF

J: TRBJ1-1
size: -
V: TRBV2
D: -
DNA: TGTGCCAGCAGTTCGGCAGGCGGGGGGTCCACTGAAGCTTTCTTT
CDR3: CASSSAGGGSTEAFF

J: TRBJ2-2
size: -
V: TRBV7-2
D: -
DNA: TGTGCCAGCAGCCCAATCCTCGAATCGAACACCGGGGAGCTGTTTTTT
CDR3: CASSPILESNTGELFF

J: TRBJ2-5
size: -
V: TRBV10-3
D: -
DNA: TGTGCCATCAGTGCCTTAGGAGGGACCCAGTACTTC
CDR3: CAISALGGTQYF

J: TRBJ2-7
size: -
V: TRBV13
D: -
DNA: TGTGCCAGCAGCTCCTCCTCACGTACGGGTATCCCGTCCCGCGAGCAGTACTTC
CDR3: CASSSSSRTGIPSREQYF

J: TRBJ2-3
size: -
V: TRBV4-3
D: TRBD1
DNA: TGCGCCAGCAGCCAAGATTTGGGACAGGGGGGGAGTACGCAGTATTTT
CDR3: CASSQDLGQGGSTQYF

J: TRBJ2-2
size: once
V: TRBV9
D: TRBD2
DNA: TGTGCCAGCAGCGCTAGCGGGACCAACACCGGGGAGCTGTTTTTT
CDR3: CASSASGTNTGELFF

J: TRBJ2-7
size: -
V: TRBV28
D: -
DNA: TGTGCCAGCAGCCCACTTCGAAAAACATCCTACGAGCAGTACTTC
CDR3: CASSPLRKTSYEQYF

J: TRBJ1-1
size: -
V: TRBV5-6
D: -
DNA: TGTGCCAGCAGCTTTACAGGGTTAGGAGCTTTCTTT
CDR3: CASSFTGLGAFF

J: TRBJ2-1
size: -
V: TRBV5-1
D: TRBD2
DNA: TGCGCCAGCAGCTCCCTGGGAGCGGGAATCTACAATGAGCAGTTCTTC
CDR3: CASSSLGAGIYNEQFF

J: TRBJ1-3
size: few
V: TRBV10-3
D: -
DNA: TGTGCCATCAGTGAGACAGCGATCTCTGGAAACACCATATATTTT
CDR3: CAISETAISGNTIYF

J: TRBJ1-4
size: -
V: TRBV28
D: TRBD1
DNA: TGTGCCAGCAGCGCGACCGGGACAGGGAATGAAAAACTGTTTTTT
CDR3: CASSATGTGNEKLFF

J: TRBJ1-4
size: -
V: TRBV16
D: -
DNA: TGTGCCAGCAGTCGGGACTTCAGGGGAAATGAAAAACTGTTTTTT
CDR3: CASSRDFRGNEKLFF

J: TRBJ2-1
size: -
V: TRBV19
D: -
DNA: TGTGCCAGTAGTATGGGATCGGATAGCTCCTACAATGAGCAGTTCTTC
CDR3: CASSMGSDSSYNEQFF

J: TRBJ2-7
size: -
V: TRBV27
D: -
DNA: TGTGCCAGCAGTATCACACGCTTGGGAGAGCAGTACTTC
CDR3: CASSITRLGEQYF

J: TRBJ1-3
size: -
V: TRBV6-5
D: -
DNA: TGTGCCAGCAGGGCGACAGGAGGGAATGGAAACACCATATATTTT
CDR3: CASRATGGNGNTIYF

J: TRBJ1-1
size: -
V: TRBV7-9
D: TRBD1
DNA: TGTGCCAGCAGCTTCACCGGGACAGGGGGCGGGACTGAAGCTTTCTTT
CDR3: CASSFTGTGGGTEAFF

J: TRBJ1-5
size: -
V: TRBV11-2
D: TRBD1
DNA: TGTGCCAGCAGCTTGGGACAGGTTCAGCCCCAGCATTTT
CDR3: CASSLGQVQPQHF

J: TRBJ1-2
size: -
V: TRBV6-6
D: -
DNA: TGTGCCAGCAGTTACTTCCCGGGACATCTCCATGGCTACACCTTC
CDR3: CASSYFPGHLHGYTF

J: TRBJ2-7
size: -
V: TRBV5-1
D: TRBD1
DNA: TGCGCCAGCAGCTTGGGGACAGGTGACCACGAGCAGTACTTC
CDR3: CASSLGTGDHEQYF

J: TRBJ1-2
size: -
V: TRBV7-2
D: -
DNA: TGTGCCAGCAGCTTAGGATTCGGGGTCTTCGGTGGCTACACCTTC
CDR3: CASSLGFGVFGGYTF

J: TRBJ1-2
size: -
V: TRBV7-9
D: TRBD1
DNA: TGTGCCAGCAGCACCCGGGACAGCTATGGCTACACCTTC
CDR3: CASSTRDSYGYTF

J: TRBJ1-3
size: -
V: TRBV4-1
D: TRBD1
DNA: TGCGCCAGCAGCCCTCGTAGGCAGGGGGCGGGTGGAAACACCATATATTTT
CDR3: CASSPRRQGAGGNTIYF

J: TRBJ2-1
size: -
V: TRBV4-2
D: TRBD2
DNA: TGTGCCAGCAGTATCGGGGGGGGAGACTACAATGAGCAGTTCTTC
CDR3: CASSIGGGDYNEQFF

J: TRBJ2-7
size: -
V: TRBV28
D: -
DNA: TGTGCCAGCAGTTCCCCTTTGGGAGAGCAGTACTTC
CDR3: CASSSPLGEQYF

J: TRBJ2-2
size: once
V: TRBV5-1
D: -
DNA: TGCGCCAGCAGCTTGGACAATCCGAACACCGGGGAGCTGTTTTTT
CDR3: CASSLDNPNTGELFF

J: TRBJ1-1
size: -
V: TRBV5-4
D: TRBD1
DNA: TGTGCCAGCAGCTTGGTAGGGACAGGGACGACTGAAGCTTTCTTT
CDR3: CASSLVGTGTTEAFF

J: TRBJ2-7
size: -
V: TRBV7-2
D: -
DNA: TGTGCCAGCAGCTCCCGAGGGTACGAGCAGTACTTC
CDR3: CASSSRGYEQYF

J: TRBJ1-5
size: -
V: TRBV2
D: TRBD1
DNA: TGTGCCAGCAGGGACTTGGGACAGGGGAATCAGCCCCAGCATTTT
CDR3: CASRDLGQGNQPQHF

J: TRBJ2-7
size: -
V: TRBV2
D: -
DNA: TGTGCCAGCAGTCAGGGACCCGGGGGTTCCTACGAGCAGTACTTC
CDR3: CASSQGPGGSYEQYF

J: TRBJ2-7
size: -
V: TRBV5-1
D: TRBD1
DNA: TGCGCCAGCAGCCCCGGGACAGGGGGTCACGAGCAGTACTTC
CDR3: CASSPGTGGHEQYF

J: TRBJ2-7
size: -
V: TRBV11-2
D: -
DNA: TGTGCCAGCAGGCAATTGACGGGGTCCTACGAGCAGTACTTC
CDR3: CASRQLTGSYEQYF

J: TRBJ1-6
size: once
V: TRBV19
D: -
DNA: TGTGCCAGTAGTATAGTTCCAGGCGCAGCAGTTTCACCCCTCCACTTT
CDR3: CASSIVPGAAVSPLHF

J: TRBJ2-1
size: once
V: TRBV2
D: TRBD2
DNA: TGTGCCAGCAGTGAACTAGCGGGGGTCTACAATGAGCAGTTCTTC
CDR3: CASSELAGVYNEQFF

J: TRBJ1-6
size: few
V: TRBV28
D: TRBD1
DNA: TGTGCCAGCAGTTCCGGGACAGGGGTGGACCCCCTCCACTTT
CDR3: CASSSGTGVDPLHF

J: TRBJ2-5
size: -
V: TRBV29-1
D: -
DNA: TGCAGCGTGGCGGAGGGAGAGACCCAGTACTTC
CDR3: CSVAEGETQYF